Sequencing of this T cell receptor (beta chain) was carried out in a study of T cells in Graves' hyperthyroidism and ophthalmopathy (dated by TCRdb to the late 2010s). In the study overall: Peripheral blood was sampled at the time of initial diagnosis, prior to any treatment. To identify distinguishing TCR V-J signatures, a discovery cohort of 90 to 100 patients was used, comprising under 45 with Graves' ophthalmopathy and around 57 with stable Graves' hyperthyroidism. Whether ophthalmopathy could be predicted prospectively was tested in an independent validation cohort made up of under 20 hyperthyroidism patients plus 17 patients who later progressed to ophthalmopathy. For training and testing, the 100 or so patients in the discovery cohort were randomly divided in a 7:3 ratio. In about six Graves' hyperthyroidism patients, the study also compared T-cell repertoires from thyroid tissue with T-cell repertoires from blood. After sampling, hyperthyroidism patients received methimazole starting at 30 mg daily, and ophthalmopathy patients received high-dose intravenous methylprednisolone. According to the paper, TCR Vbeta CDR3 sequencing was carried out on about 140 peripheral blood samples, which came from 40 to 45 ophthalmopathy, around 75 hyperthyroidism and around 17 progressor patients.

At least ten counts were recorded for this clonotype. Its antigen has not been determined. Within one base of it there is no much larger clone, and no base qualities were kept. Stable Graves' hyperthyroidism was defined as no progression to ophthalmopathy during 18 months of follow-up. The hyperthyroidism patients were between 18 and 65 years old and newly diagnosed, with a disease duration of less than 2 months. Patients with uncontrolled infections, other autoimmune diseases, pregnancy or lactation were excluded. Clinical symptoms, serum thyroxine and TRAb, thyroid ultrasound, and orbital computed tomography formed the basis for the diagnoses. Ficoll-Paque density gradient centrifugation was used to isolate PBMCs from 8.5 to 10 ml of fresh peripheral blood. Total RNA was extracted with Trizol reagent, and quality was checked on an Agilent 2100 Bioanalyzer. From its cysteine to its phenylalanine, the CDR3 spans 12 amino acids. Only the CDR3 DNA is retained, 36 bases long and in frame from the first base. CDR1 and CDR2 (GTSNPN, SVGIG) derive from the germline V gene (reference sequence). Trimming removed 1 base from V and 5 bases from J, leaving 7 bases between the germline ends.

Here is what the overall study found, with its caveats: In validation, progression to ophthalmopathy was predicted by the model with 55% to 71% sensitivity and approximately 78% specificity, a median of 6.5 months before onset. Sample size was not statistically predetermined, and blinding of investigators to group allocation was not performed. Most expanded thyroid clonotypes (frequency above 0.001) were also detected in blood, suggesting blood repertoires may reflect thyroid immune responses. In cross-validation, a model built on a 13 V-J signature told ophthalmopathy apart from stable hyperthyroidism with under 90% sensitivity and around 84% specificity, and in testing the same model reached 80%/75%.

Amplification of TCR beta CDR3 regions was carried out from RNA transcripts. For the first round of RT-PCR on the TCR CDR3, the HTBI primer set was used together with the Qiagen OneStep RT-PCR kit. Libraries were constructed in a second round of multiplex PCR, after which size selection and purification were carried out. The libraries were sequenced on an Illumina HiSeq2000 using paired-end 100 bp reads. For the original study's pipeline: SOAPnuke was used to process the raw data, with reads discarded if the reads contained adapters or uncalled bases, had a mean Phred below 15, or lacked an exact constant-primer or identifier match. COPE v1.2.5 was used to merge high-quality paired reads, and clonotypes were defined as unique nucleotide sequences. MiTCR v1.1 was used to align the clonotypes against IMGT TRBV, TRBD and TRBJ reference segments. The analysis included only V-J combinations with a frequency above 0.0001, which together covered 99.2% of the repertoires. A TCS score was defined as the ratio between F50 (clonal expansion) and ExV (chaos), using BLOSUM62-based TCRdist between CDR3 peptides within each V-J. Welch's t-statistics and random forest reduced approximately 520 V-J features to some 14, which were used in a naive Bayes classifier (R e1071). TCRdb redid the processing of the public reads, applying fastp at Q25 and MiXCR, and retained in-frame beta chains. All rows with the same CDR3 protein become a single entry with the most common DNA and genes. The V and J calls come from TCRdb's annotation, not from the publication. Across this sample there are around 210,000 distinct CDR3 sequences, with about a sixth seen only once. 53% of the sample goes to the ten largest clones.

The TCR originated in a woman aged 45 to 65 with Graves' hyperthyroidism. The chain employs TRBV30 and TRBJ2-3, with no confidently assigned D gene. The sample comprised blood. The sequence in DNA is TGTGCCTGGAGTGGACCAATAGATACGCAGTATTTT. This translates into CAWSGPIDTQYF.